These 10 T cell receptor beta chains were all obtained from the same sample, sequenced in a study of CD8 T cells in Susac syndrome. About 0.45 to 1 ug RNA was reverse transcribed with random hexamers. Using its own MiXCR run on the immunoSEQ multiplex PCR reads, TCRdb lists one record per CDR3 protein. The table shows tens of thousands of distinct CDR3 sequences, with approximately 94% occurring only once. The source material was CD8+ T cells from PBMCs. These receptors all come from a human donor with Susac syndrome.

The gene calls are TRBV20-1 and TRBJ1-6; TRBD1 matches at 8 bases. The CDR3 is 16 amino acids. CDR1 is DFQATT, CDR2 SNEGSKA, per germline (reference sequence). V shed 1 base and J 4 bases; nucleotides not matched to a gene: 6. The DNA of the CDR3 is TGCAGTGCTAGAGGTGTTCAGGGGGCGTATAATTCACCCCTCCACTTT. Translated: CSARGVQGAYNSPLHF.

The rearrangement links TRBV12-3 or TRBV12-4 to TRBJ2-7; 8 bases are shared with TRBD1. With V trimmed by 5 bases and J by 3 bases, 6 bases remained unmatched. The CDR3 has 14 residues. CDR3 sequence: CASSVRDRIYEQYF. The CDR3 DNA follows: TGTGCCAGCAGTGTCCGGGACAGGATCTACGAGCAGTACTTC.

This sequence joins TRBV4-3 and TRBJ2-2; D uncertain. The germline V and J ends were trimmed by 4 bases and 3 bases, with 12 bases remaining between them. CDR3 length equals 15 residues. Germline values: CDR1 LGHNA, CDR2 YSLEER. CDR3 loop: CASSPLGLHTGELFF. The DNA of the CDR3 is TGCGCCAGCAGCCCCCTCGGTCTTCACACCGGGGAGCTGTTTTTT.

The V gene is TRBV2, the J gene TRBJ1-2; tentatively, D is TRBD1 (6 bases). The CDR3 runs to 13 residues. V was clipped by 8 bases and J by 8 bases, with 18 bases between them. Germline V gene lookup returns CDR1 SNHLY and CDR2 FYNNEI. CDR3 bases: TGTGCCAGCTCACCACAGGGCACGGGAGGCTACACCTTC. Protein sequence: CASSPQGTGGYTF.

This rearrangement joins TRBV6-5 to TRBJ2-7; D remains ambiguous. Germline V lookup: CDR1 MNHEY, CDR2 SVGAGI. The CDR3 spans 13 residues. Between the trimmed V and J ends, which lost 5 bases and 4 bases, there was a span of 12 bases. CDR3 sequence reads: CASSLTEVYEQYF. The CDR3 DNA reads TGTGCCAGCAGTCTGACTGAGGTATACGAGCAGTACTTC.

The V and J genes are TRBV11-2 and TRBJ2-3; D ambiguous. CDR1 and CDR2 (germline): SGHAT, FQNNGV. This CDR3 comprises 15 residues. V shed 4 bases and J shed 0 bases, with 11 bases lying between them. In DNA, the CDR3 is TGTGCCAGCAGCTCCACGACAACTAGCACAGATACGCAGTATTTT. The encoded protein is CASSSTTTSTDTQYF.

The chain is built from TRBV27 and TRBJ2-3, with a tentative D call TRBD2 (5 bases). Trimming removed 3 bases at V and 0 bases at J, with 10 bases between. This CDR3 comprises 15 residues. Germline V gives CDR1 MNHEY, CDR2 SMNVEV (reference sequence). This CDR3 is CASSLGASSTDTQYF. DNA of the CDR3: TGTGCCAGCAGTTTGGGAGCGAGTAGCACAGATACGCAGTATTTT.

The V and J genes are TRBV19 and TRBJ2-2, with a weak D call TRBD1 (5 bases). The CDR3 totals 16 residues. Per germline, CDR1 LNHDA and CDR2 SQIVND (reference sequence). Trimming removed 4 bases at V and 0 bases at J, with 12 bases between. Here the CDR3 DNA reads TGTGCCAGTAGTAAGCCCCCAGGGACGAACACCGGGGAGCTGTTTTTT. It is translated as CASSKPPGTNTGELFF.

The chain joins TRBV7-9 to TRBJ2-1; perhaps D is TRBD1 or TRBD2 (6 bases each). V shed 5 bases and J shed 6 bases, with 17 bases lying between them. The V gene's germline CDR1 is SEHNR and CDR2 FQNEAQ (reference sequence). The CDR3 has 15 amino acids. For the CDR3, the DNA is TGTGCCAGCAGCCCTGACGGGGGCACTAGCAATGAGCAGTTCTTC. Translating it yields CASSPDGGTSNEQFF.

CDR3 loop: CASKHRVTLNEKLFF. The CDR3 bases are TGTGCCAGCAAGCACCGGGTCACTCTTAATGAAAAACTGTTTTTT. The chain carries TRBV2 and TRBJ1-4; D ambiguous. V gave up 7 bases and J gave up 4 bases, with 16 bases separating them. Germline-derived CDR1 and CDR2 are SNHLY and FYNNEI. CDR3 length: 15 amino acids.